Given below is one T cell receptor beta chain in context. The data originate from a study of blood T cell repertoires in COVID-19. Measured with immunoSEQ multiplex PCR; TCRdb has only the in-frame clones, and not every one. Among approximately 270,000 clones listed, approximately 84% were seen once. The CDR3 extends over 17 amino acids. The germline gives CDR1 SGHNT, CDR2 YENEEA. Trimming stripped 5 bases from V and 5 bases from J, with 21 bases between. The specimen was peripheral blood. The chain joins TRBV11-3 to TRBJ2-2; a weak D match, TRBD2 (5 bases). The TCR was taken from a person aged 70 to 85 with COVID-19, enrolled during active disease. In nucleotides, the CDR3 is TGTGCCAGCAGCCCCGCGGTCGGGCGGGCCTGGACCGGGGAGCTGTTTTTT. It specifies CASSPAVGRAWTGELFF.